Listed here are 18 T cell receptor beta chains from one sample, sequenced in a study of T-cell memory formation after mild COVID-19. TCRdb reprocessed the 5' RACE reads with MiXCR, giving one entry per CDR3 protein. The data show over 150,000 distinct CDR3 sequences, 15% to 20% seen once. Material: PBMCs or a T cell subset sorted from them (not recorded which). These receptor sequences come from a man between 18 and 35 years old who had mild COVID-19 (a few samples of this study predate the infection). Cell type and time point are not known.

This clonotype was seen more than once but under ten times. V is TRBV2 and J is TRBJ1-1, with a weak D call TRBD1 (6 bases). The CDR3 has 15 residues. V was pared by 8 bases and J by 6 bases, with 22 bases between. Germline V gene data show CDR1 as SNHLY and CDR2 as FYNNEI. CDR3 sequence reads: CASLKGGGGEAEAFF. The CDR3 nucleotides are TGTGCCAGCTTAAAAGGAGGAGGGGGAGAGGCTGAAGCTTTCTTT.

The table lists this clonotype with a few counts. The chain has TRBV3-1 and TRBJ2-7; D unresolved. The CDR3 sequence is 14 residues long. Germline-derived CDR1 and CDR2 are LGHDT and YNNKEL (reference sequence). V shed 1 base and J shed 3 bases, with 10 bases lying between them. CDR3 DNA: TGTGCCAGCAGCCAAGTACCCCTAGTCTACGAGCAGTACTTC. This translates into CASSQVPLVYEQYF.

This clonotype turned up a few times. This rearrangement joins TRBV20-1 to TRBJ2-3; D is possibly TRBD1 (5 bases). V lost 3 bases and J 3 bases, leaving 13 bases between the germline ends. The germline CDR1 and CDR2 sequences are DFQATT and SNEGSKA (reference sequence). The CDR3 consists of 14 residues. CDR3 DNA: TGCAGTGCTAGGGTAGGGGCCCGGACAGATACGCAGTATTTT. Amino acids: CSARVGARTDTQYF.

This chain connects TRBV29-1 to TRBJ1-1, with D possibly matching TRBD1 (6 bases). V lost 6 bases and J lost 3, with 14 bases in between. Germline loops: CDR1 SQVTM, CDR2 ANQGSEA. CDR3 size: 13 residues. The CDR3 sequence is CSVSHREDTEAFF. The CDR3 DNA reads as TGCAGCGTCTCGCACAGGGAGGACACTGAAGCTTTCTTT. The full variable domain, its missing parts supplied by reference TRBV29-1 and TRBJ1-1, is SAVISQKPSRDICQRGTSLTIQCQVDSQVTMMFWYRQQPGQSLTLIATANQGSEATYESGFVIDKFPISRPNLTFSTLTVSNMSPEDSSIYLCSVSHREDTEAFFGQGTRLTVV.

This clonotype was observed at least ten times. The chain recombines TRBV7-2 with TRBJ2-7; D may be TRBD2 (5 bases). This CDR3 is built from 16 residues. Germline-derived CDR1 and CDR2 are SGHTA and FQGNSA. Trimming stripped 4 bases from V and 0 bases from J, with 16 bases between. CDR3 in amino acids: CASSSFPRGSSYEQYF. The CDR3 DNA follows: TGTGCCAGCAGCTCATTTCCCCGGGGTAGCTCCTACGAGCAGTACTTC.

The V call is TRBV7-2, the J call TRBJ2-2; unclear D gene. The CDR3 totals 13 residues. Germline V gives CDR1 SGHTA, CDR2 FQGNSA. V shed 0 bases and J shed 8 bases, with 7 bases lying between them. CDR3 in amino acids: CASSLAARGELFF. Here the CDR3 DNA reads TGTGCCAGCAGCTTAGCGGCGAGAGGGGAGCTGTTTTTT.

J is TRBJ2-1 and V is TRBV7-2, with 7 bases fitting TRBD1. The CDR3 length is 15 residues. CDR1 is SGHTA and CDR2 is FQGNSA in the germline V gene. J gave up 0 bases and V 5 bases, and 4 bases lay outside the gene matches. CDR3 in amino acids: CASSPGQYSYNEQFF. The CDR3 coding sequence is TGTGCCAGCAGCCCGGGACAGTACTCCTACAATGAGCAGTTCTTC.

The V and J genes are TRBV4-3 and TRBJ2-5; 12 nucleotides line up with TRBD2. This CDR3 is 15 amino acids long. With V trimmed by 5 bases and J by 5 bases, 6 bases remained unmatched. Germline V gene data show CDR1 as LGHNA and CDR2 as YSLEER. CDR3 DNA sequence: TGCGCCAGCAGCTCTCGACTAGCGGGGGATGAGACCCAGTACTTC. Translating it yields CASSSRLAGDETQYF.

As DNA, the CDR3 is TGCAGTGCTTGGGACGGGGGGTACCAAGAGACCCAGTACTTC. Its translation: CSAWDGGYQETQYF. The J gene is TRBJ2-5, the V gene TRBV20-1; 7 nucleotides match TRBD2. This CDR3 region has 14 residues. After removal of 5 bases from V and 0 bases from J, the junction contained 6 bases not matched to a gene. CDR1 and CDR2 from the germline V gene are DFQATT and SNEGSKA (reference sequence).

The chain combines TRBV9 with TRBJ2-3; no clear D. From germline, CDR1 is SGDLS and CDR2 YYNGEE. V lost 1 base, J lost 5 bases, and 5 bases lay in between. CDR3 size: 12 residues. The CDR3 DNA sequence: TGTGCCAGCAGCGTAAGTGAAGATACGCAGTATTTT. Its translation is CASSVSEDTQYF.

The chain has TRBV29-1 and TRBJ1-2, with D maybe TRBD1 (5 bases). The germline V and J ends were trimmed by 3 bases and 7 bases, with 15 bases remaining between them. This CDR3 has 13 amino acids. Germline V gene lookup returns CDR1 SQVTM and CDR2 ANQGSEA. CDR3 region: CSVDPLGGSGYTF. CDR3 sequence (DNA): TGCAGCGTTGACCCCCTCGGGGGTTCTGGCTACACCTTC.

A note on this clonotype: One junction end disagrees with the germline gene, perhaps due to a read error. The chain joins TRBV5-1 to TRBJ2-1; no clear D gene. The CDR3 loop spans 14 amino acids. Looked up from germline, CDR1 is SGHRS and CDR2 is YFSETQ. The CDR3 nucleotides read TGCGCCAGCAGCCCGGTCCCCTACTACAATGAACAGTTCTTC. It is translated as CASSPVPYYNEQFF.

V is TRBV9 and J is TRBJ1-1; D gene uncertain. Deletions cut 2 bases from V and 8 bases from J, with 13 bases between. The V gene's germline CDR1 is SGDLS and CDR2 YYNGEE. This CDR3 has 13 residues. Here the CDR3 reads CASSVQGKDEAFF. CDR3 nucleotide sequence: TGTGCCAGCAGCGTCCAAGGGAAGGACGAAGCTTTCTTT.

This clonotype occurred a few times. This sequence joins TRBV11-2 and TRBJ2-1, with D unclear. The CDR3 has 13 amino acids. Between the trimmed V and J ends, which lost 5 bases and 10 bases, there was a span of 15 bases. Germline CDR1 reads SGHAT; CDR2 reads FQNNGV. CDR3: CASSPLGLGEQFF. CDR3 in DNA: TGTGCCAGCAGCCCTCTGGGGTTAGGAGAGCAGTTCTTC.

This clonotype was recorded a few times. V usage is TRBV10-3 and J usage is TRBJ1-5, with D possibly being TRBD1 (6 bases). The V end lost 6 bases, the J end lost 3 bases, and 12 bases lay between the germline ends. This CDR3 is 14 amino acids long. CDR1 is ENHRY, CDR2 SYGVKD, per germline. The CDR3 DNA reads TGTGCCATCAGCGTGGACAGCTCCAATCAGCCCCAGCATTTT. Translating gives CAISVDSSNQPQHF.

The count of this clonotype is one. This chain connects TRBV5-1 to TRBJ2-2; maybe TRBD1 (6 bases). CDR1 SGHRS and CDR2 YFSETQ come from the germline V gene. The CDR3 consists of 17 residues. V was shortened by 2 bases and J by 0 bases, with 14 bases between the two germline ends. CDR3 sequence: CASSFVAAGANTGELFF. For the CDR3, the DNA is TGCGCCAGCAGCTTTGTGGCGGCAGGGGCGAACACCGGGGAGCTGTTTTTT.

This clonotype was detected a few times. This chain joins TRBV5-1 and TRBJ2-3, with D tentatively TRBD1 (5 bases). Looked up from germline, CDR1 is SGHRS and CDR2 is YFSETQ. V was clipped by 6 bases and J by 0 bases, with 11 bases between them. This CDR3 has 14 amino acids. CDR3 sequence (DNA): TGCGCCAGCACAGGACATCCTAGCACAGATACGCAGTATTTT. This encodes CASTGHPSTDTQYF.

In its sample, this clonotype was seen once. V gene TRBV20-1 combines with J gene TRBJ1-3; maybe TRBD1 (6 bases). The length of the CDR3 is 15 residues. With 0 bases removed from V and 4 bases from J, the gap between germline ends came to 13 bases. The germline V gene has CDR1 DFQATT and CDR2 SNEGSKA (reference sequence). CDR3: CSARERTGRGNTIYF. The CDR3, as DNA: TGCAGTGCTAGAGAACGAACAGGGAGGGGAAACACCATATATTTT.